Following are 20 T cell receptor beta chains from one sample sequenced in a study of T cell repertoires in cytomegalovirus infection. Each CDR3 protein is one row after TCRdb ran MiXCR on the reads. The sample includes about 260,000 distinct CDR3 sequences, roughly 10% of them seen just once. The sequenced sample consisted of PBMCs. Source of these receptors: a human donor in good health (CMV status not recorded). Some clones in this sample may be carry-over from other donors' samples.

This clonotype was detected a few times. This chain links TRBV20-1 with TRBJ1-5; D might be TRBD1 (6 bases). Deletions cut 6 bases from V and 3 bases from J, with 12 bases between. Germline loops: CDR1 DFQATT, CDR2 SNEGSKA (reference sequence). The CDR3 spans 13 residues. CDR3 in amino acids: CSATGRDNQPQHF. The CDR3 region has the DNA TGCAGTGCCACAGGGCGGGACAATCAGCCCCAGCATTTT.

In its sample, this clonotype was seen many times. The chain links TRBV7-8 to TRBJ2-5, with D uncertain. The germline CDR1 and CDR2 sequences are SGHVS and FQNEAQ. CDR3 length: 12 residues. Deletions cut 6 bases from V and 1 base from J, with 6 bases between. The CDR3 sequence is CASSQAQETQYF. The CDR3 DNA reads TGTGCCAGCAGTCAGGCCCAAGAGACCCAGTACTTC.

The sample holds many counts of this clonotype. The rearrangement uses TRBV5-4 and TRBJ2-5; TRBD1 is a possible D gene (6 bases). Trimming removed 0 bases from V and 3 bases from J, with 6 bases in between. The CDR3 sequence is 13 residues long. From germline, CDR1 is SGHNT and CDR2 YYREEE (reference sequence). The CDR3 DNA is TGTGCCAGCAGCTTGGGACAGGAAGAGACCCAGTACTTC. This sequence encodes CASSLGQEETQYF.

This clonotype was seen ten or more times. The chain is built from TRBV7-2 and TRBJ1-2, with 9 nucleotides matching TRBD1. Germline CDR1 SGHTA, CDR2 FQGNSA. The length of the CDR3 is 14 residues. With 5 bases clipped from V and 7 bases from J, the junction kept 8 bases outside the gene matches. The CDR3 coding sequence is TGTGCCAGCAGCGGGACAGGGAAATTTCGTGGCTACACCTTC. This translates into CASSGTGKFRGYTF.

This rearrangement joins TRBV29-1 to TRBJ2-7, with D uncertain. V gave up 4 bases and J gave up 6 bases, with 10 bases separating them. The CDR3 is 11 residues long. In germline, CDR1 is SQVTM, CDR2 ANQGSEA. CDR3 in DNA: TGCAGCGTTGTCCAACCTGGCGAGCAGTACTTC. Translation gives CSVVQPGEQYF.

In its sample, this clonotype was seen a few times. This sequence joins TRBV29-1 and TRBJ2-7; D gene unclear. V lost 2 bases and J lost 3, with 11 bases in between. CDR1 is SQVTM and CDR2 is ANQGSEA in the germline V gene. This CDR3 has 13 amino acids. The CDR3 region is CSVEPDGSYEQYF. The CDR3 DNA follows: TGCAGCGTTGAACCAGACGGAAGCTACGAGCAGTACTTC.

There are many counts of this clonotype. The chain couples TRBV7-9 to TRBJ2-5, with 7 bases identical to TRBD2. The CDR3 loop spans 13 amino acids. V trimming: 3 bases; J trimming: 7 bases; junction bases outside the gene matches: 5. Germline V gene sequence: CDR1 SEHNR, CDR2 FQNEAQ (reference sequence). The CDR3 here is CASSLLAEGTQYF. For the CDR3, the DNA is TGTGCCAGCAGCTTGCTAGCGGAGGGGACCCAGTACTTC.

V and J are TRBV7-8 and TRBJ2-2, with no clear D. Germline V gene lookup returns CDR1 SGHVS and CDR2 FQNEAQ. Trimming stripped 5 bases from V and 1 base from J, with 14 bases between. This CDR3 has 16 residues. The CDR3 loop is CASSPIIWGNTGELFF. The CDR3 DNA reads TGTGCCAGCAGCCCGATCATCTGGGGGAACACCGGGGAGCTGTTTTTT. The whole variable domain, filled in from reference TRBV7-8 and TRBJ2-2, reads GAGVSQSPRYKVAKRGQDVALRCDPISGHVSLFWYQQALGQGPEFLTYFQNEAQLDKSGLPSDRFFAERPEGSVSTLKIQRTQQEDSAVYLCASSPIIWGNTGELFFGEGSRLTVL.

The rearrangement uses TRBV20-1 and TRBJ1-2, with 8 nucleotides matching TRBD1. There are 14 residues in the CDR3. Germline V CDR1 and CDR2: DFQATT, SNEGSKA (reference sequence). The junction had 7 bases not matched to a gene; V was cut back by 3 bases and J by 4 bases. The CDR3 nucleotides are TGCAGTGCTAGGGACAGGGCGTTCGGCTATGGCTACACCTTC. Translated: CSARDRAFGYGYTF.

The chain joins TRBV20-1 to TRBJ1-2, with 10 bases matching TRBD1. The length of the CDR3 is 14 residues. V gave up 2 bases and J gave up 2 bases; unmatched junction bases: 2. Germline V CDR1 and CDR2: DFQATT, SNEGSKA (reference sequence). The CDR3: CSARKGQGNYGYTF. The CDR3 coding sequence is TGCAGTGCTAGAAAGGGACAGGGGAACTATGGCTACACCTTC.

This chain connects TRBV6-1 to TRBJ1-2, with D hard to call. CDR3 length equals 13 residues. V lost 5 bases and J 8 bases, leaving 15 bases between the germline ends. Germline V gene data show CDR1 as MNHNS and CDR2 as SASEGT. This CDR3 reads CASSPPGLRGYTF. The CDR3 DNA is TGTGCCAGCAGTCCCCCCGGATTGAGGGGCTACACCTTC.

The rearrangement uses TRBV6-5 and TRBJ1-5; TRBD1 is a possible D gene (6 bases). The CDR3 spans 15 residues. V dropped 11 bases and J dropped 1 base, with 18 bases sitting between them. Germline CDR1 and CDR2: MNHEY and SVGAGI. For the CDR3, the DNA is TGTGCCCAGGGGACAAAAAGGGGGAGCAATCAGCCCCAGCATTTT. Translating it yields CAQGTKRGSNQPQHF.

The CDR3 DNA reads as TGTGCCAGCAGCCGATCTAGCGGGAGTTCAACCGGGGAGCTGTTTTTT. This encodes CASSRSSGSSTGELFF. The V and J genes are TRBV5-4 and TRBJ2-2; 10 bases are shared with TRBD2. V gave up 4 bases and J gave up 5 bases; unmatched junction bases: 8. Per germline, CDR1 SGHNT and CDR2 YYREEE (reference sequence). The CDR3 is 16 residues long.

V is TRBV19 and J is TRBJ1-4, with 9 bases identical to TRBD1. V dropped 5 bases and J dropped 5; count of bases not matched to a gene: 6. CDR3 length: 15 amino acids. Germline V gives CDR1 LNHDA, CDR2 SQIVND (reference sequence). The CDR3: CASSPPGTGNEKLFF. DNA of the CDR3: TGTGCCAGTAGTCCCCCCGGGACAGGGAATGAAAAACTGTTTTTT.

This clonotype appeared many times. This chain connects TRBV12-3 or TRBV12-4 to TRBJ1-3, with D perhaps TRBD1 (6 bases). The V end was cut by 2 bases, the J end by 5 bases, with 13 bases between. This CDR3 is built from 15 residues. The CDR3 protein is CASSLNMGGRNTIYF. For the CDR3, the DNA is TGTGCCAGCAGTTTAAATATGGGGGGCCGAAACACCATATATTTT.

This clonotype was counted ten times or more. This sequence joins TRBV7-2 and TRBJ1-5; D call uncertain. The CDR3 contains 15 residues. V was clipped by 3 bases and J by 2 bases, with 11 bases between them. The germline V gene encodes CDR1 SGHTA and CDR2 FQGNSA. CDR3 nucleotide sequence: TGTGCCAGCAGCTTCGGCGGGGAGCGCAATCAGCCCCAGCATTTT. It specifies CASSFGGERNQPQHF.

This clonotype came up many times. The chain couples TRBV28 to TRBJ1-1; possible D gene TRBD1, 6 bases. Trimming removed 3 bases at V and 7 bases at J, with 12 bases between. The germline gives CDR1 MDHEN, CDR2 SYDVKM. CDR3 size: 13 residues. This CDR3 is CASSFRGAREAFF. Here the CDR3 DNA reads TGTGCCAGCAGTTTCAGGGGCGCGCGTGAAGCTTTCTTT.

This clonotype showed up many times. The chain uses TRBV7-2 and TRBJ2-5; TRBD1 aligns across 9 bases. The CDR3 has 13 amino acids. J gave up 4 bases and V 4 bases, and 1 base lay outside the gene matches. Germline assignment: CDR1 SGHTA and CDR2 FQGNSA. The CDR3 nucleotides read TGTGCCAGCAGCTCGGACAGGGGAGAGACCCAGTACTTC. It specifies CASSSDRGETQYF. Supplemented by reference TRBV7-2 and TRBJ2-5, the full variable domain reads GAGVSQSPSNKVTEKGKDVELRCDPISGHTALYWYRQSLGQGLEFLIYFQGNSAPDKSGLPSDRFSAERTGGSVSTLTIQRTQQEDSAVYLCASSSDRGETQYFGPGTRLLVL.

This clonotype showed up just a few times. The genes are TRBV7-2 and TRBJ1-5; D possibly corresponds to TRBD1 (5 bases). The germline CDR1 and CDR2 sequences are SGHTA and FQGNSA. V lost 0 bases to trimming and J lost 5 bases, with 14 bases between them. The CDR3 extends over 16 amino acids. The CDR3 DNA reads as TGTGCCAGCAGCTTAGCTCCGGGGGGGGGGGATCAGCCCCAGCATTTT. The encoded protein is CASSLAPGGGDQPQHF.

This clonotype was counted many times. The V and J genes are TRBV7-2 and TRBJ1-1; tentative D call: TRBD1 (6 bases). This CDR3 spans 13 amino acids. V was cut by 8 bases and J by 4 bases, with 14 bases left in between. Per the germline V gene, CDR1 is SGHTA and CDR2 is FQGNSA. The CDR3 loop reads CASLNRASTEAFF. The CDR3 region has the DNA TGTGCCAGCCTCAACAGGGCGAGCACTGAAGCTTTCTTT.